This TCR beta chain was sequenced for a study of OX40 agonist ivuxolimab in advanced cancers. A word on this clone: Its antigen remains unknown.

Study results and caveats: Clones of CD4+ and CD8+ blood T cells grew by week 6 at doses of 0.1 to 3.0 mg/kg.

V lost 1 base and J 4 bases, leaving 10 bases between the germline ends. Germline loops: CDR1 SGHAT, CDR2 FQNNGV. CDR3 length equals 14 residues. TCRdb's table, derived via immunoSEQ multiplex PCR, lists solely in-frame clones and lacks some. The sample holds about 31,000 clones, about 88% seen once. The receptor was isolated from an adult with an advanced solid tumor such as melanoma, head and neck, liver or kidney cancer. This chain links TRBV11-2 with TRBJ2-5, with D tentatively TRBD2 (6 bases). Material: CD4+ or CD8+ T cells sorted from blood, obtained in a trial of the OX40 agonist ivuxolimab. The CDR3 sequence: CASSLGGVSETQYF. The CDR3 DNA reads as TGTGCCAGCAGCTTAGGGGGGGTTTCAGAGACCCAGTACTTC.